The T cell receptor beta chain under discussion was sequenced for a study of T cell responses to AZD1222 COVID-19 vaccine. Background on the study: Pooling was applied to second doses at about 4 or about 12 weeks. Findings and limits, study-wide: Nearly half of the spike-specific TCRs reportedly recognize variant regions that carry no mutations. Just a handful of AZD1222 recipients were seropositive at baseline.

Sequencing was performed with immunoSEQ multiplex PCR; in TCRdb, only in-frame clones are kept and a portion is missing. The sample lists 120,000 or so clones; roughly 87% were seen once. Notes on this clone: Its antigen is as yet unknown.

The sequenced sample was peripheral blood, obtained on day 0 of AZD1222 vaccination. This sequence was found in an adult in good health.

In DNA, the CDR3 is TGTGCCAGCAGCTTCTCGTCGGGACAGGGCAATCAGCCCCAGCATTTT. Translated, it gives CASSFSSGQGNQPQHF. V and J are TRBV5-6 and TRBJ1-5; 8 nucleotides match TRBD1. The CDR3 is 16 amino acids. Trimming removed 2 bases from V and 2 bases from J; junction bases left unmatched: 6. Looked up from germline, CDR1 is SGHDT and CDR2 is YYEEEE.